Listed here are 8 T cell receptor beta chains from one sample, sequenced in a study of blood T cell repertoires in COVID-19. The protocol was immunoSEQ multiplex PCR, while the TCRdb copy is restricted to in-frame clones and leaves out a portion. Of 200,000 to 300,000 clones detected, about four fifths appear once; the ten largest clones hold under 4.5%. Specimen: peripheral blood. The receptor source for this set is a man aged 50 to 60 with acute or convalescent COVID-19.

The chain uses TRBV24-1 and TRBJ1-5, with D hard to call. The germline V gene encodes CDR1 KGHDR and CDR2 SFDVKD. The CDR3 runs to 13 residues. V was clipped by 3 bases and J by 8 bases, with 10 bases between them. CDR3 in DNA: TGTGCCACCAGTGATATCGGGTCCGAGCCCCAGCATTTT. Amino acids: CATSDIGSEPQHF.

The chain couples TRBV30 to TRBJ1-5; no reliable D call. Germline V gene data show CDR1 as GTSNPN and CDR2 as SVGIG (reference sequence). V lost 2 bases to trimming and J lost 0 bases, with 11 bases between them. This CDR3 is 15 amino acids long. The chain's CDR3 is CAWSNWPVSNQPQHF. Written as DNA, the CDR3 is TGTGCCTGGAGTAATTGGCCAGTTAGCAATCAGCCCCAGCATTTT.

The chain recombines TRBV7-2 with TRBJ1-2; TRBD1 might be the D (6 bases). Germline V lookup: CDR1 SGHTA, CDR2 FQGNSA. Trimming cost V 5 bases and J 4 bases, with 14 bases left between them. CDR3 length: 14 amino acids. Here the CDR3 DNA reads TGTGCCAGCAGCACGTACAGGGATCCCTATGGCTACACCTTC. It specifies CASSTYRDPYGYTF.

The chain joins TRBV9 to TRBJ2-1; no clear D. This CDR3 contains 12 residues. The germline gives CDR1 SGDLS, CDR2 YYNGEE. V was pared by 4 bases and J by 6 bases, with 8 bases between. CDR3 in DNA: TGTGCCAGCAGCAAAAATAGCAATGAGCAGTTCTTC. Residues: CASSKNSNEQFF.

The chain carries TRBV18 and TRBJ1-5, with 10 positions matching TRBD1. This CDR3 has 15 residues. Germline V gene data show CDR1 as KGHSH and CDR2 as LQKENI. V dropped 2 bases and J dropped 4; count of bases not matched to a gene: 2. The CDR3 nucleotides are TGTGCCAGCTCACCAGGGACAGGGGTTAATCAGCCCCAGCATTTT. Translating gives CASSPGTGVNQPQHF.

This chain joins TRBV6-5 and TRBJ1-5; 7 nucleotides align to TRBD1. This CDR3 spans 14 amino acids. Trimming removed 6 bases from V and 0 bases from J; junction bases left unmatched: 2. CDR1 MNHEY and CDR2 SVGAGI come from the germline V gene. The CDR3 loop reads CASSGQVSNQPQHF. The CDR3 bases are TGTGCCAGCAGCGGACAGGTTAGCAATCAGCCCCAGCATTTT.

The CDR3 DNA follows: TGTGCCAGCTCAAGCGATCTAACTAATGAGCAGTTCTTC. Its protein is CASSSDLTNEQFF. This sequence joins TRBV18 and TRBJ2-1; D is uncertain. The CDR3 is made up of 13 amino acids. CDR1 is KGHSH and CDR2 is LQKENI in the germline V gene. V was clipped by 5 bases and J by 7 bases, with 12 bases between them.

The gene calls are TRBV11-2 and TRBJ2-5, with 10 bases lining up with TRBD2. Germline assignment: CDR1 SGHAT and CDR2 FQNNGV. V shed 1 base, J shed 5 bases, and the junction held 7 bases outside the gene matches. The CDR3 consists of 16 residues. Here the CDR3 reads CASSLVSGGARETQYF. CDR3 in DNA: TGTGCCAGCAGCTTAGTAAGCGGGGGGGCCCGGGAGACCCAGTACTTC.